The subject of this entry is one TCR beta chain. This entry is derived from a study of blood T cell repertoires in COVID-19. This CDR3 region has 15 residues. Germline V gene data show CDR1 as MNHEY and CDR2 as SVGAGI. Trimming took 5 bases from V and 4 from J, leaving 17 bases between them. Sequencing was performed with immunoSEQ multiplex PCR; in TCRdb, only in-frame clones are kept and a portion is missing. The table has 120,000 to 150,000 clones, roughly 80% seen once. J is TRBJ1-2 and V is TRBV6-5; D may be TRBD1 (6 bases). This sequence was found in a woman in her forties with active or convalescent COVID-19. Source material: peripheral blood. CDR3 sequence: CASSTGGGRGYGYTF. CDR3 bases: TGTGCCAGCAGTACGGGCGGGGGGCGCGGCTATGGCTACACCTTC.